This is a list of T cell receptor beta chains from one sample in a study of CXCR3-negative and CXCR3-positive naive CD8 T cells. After re-calling the 5' RACE reads, TCRdb lists one entry per CDR3 protein, DNA absent. This table lists over 95,000 distinct CDR3 sequences. Input material: naive CXCR3+ CD8+ T cells from blood. These receptors came from a human donor in good health. Some clones in this sample may be carry-over from other donors' samples. The CDR3 runs from the conserved cysteine through the conserved F or W.

TRBV28	TRBJ1-5	CASRRRDWGQPQHF
TRBV28	TRBJ2-7	CASSLLRGWGTEQYF
TRBV4-2	TRBJ2-1	CASSQEAVGQIYNEQFF
TRBV20-1	TRBJ2-5	CSAPPWGASGSQETQYF
TRBV29-1	TRBJ2-6	CSVEASAGANVLTF
TRBV15	TRBJ2-5	CATSSQQGEETQYF
TRBV4-1	TRBJ2-7	CASSQVIGSTGEQYF
TRBV29-1	TRBJ2-2	CSAWTENTGELFF
TRBV20-1	TRBJ2-7	CSAREYRVYEQYF
TRBV20-1	TRBJ2-5	CSARDQIGQGGETQYF
TRBV30	TRBJ1-6	CAWSPGQGLWSPLHF
TRBV4-1	TRBJ2-7	CASSQDLGDRVPYERYF
TRBV20-1	TRBJ1-1	CSAQTHMNTEAFF
TRBV5-1	TRBJ2-1	CASSFYRGTVNEQFF
TRBV4-1	TRBJ2-2	CASSQAGTTGELFF
TRBV29-1	TRBJ1-1	CSVEGDTNTEAFF
TRBV4-2	TRBJ2-7	CASSQDGTSGGYEQYF
TRBV5-1	TRBJ2-5	CASSSGLAGAQETQYF
TRBV19	TRBJ2-1	CASTKDRGEYNEQFF
TRBV10-3	TRBJ2-7	CAISGLAAGDYEQYF
TRBV5-6	TRBJ1-1	CASSPGPGFEAFF
TRBV28	TRBJ2-3	CASSRLLAGGTSTDTQYF
TRBV28	TRBJ2-2	CASSFLAGGAGELFF